This T cell receptor (beta chain) was observed in a study of cytomegalovirus exposure and HLA in healthy donors. Germline values: CDR1 SGHVS, CDR2 FQNEAQ. The CDR3 contains 15 residues. The V gene end was trimmed by 4 bases and the J gene end by 5 bases; junction bases not matched to a gene: 9. Study-level results: Cytomegalovirus association was assigned to 170 or so TCR beta chains. There was a cluster of highly shared sequence variants that was likely a sequencing artifact. In terms of immune exposure information, only CMV serostatus was available. In vitro testing confirmed three CMV-associated chains as specific for CMV antigens.

The study ran its PCR with 60 Vbeta and 13 Jbeta primers. This table comes from immunoSEQ multiplex PCR, and its TCRdb copy is limited to in-frame clones, with some not included. The sample contains 100,000 to 150,000 clones, roughly 82% of which appear only once. This clone has only one observation. Antigen unknown. The genes are TRBV7-8 and TRBJ2-5, with 8 bases aligning to TRBD1. The specimen sequenced was PBMCs. The TCR comes from a male donor in good health and CMV-seropositive. Here the CDR3 reads CASSSTRTGRETQYF. DNA of the CDR3: TGTGCCAGCAGCTCTACCCGGACAGGGCGCGAGACCCAGTACTTC.